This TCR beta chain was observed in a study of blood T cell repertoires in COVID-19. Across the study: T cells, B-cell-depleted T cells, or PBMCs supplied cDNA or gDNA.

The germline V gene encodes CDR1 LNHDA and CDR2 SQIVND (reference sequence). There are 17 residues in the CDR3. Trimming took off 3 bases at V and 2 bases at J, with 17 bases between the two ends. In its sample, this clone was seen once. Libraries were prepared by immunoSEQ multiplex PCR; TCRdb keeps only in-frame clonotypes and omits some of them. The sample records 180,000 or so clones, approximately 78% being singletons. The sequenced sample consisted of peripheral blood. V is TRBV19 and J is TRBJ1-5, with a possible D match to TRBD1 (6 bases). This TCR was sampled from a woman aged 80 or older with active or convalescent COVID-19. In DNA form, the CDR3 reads TGTGCCAGTAGTATTATGCACGGGGGGGGCCGCAATCAGCCCCAGCATTTT. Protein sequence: CASSIMHGGGRNQPQHF.